The present TCR beta chain was sequenced within a study of beta chain features in type 1 diabetes. General study results and limits: Within patients, naive, central memory and Treg TCRB repertoires seemed more similar than within healthy donors.

Of note for this clone: The antigen remains unidentified. The junction differs from germline at one of its ends, possibly a read error.

Over 95% purity was reached by all sorted populations. The investigators reverse transcribed all of the isolated RNA, so they sequenced expressed TCRB transcripts. Sequencing was performed with immunoSEQ multiplex PCR; in TCRdb, only in-frame clones are kept and a portion is missing. The data show about 200,000 clones, roughly 11% seen once. Germline-derived CDR1 and CDR2 are GTSNPN and SVGIG (reference sequence). The CDR3 consists of 14 residues. Sequencing input: central memory CD4+ T cells from blood. The source is a man between 18 and 29 years old in good health. The genes are TRBV30 and TRBJ1-3; D not resolved. CDR3 residues: CAWRVGSSGNTIYF. The CDR3, as DNA: TGTGCCTGGCGTGTGGGGAGCTCTGGAAACACCATATATTTT.